A selection of T cell receptor beta chains follows, all from one sample in a study of cytomegalovirus exposure and HLA in healthy donors. Profiling relied on immunoSEQ multiplex PCR, and the TCRdb table lists in-frame clones only, not all of them. The sample contains approximately 300,000 clones, 86% of which appear only once. Sequenced input: PBMCs. All receptors come from a woman aged 18-29 years in good health and CMV-seronegative. Each CDR3 is given with its conserved first and last residue. The D gene is left open where the match is weak. Clone size is shown for a subset of rows, as once, few, many or a class of expanded clone.

j_call: TRBJ2-7
v_call: TRBV18
clone_size: -
d_call: -
cdr3_aa: CASSSGVEGSYEQYF
cdr3_nt: TGTGCCAGCTCCTCGGGGGTTGAAGGTTCCTACGAGCAGTACTTC

j_call: TRBJ2-1
v_call: TRBV4-2
clone_size: -
d_call: -
cdr3_aa: CASSQDPLGGEQFF
cdr3_nt: TGTGCCAGCAGCCAAGATCCCCTCGGCGGCGAGCAGTTCTTC

j_call: TRBJ2-7
v_call: TRBV4-3
clone_size: -
d_call: -
cdr3_aa: CASSQGVRTGGEQYF
cdr3_nt: TGCGCCAGCAGCCAAGGTGTTCGCACCGGGGGCGAGCAGTACTTC

j_call: TRBJ1-5
v_call: TRBV7-2
clone_size: -
d_call: -
cdr3_aa: CASSLATGFGQPQHF
cdr3_nt: TGTGCCAGCAGCTTAGCGACGGGATTCGGACAGCCCCAGCATTTT

j_call: TRBJ1-1
v_call: TRBV28
clone_size: -
d_call: -
cdr3_aa: CASSLSQGRTEAFF
cdr3_nt: TGTGCCAGCAGCCTATCACAGGGAAGGACTGAAGCTTTCTTT

j_call: TRBJ2-7
v_call: TRBV7-9
clone_size: -
d_call: TRBD2
cdr3_aa: CASSSGLGPYEQYF
cdr3_nt: TGTGCCAGCAGCTCGGGACTAGGCCCCTACGAGCAGTACTTC

j_call: TRBJ1-2
v_call: TRBV29-1
clone_size: few
d_call: TRBD1
cdr3_aa: CSVGIGTGLGYTF
cdr3_nt: TGCAGCGTTGGAATCGGGACAGGGTTGGGCTACACCTTC

j_call: TRBJ1-1
v_call: TRBV11-2
clone_size: few
d_call: TRBD1
cdr3_aa: CASSLMGQLNTEAFF
cdr3_nt: TGTGCCAGCAGCTTGATGGGACAGTTGAACACTGAAGCTTTCTTT

j_call: TRBJ2-6
v_call: TRBV21-1
clone_size: -
d_call: -
cdr3_aa: CASSKGRCSGANVLTF
cdr3_nt: TGTGCCAGCAGCAAAGGCCGGTGCTCTGGGGCCAACGTCCTGACTTTC

j_call: TRBJ1-5
v_call: TRBV7-9
clone_size: -
d_call: TRBD1
cdr3_aa: CASSLGQGGQPQHF
cdr3_nt: TGTGCCAGCAGCTTAGGACAGGGCGGTCAGCCCCAGCATTTT

j_call: TRBJ2-1
v_call: TRBV5-8
clone_size: -
d_call: TRBD1
cdr3_aa: CASSPGQVRINEQFF
cdr3_nt: TGTGCCAGCAGCCCAGGACAGGTCCGAATCAATGAGCAGTTCTTC

j_call: TRBJ2-3
v_call: TRBV2
clone_size: -
d_call: TRBD2
cdr3_aa: CASGGLAGGTDTQYF
cdr3_nt: TGTGCCAGCGGAGGACTAGCGGGGGGGACAGATACGCAGTATTTT

j_call: TRBJ1-1
v_call: TRBV9
clone_size: once
d_call: -
cdr3_aa: CASSERGTEAFF
cdr3_nt: TGTGCCAGCAGCGAAAGGGGGACTGAAGCTTTCTTT

j_call: TRBJ2-3
v_call: TRBV5-6
clone_size: -
d_call: -
cdr3_aa: CASSPGENTQYF
cdr3_nt: TGTGCCAGCAGCCCAGGGGAAAATACGCAGTATTTT

j_call: TRBJ2-3
v_call: TRBV7-7
clone_size: -
d_call: TRBD2
cdr3_aa: CASSPGLAGLWADTQYF
cdr3_nt: TGTGCCAGCAGCCCCGGACTAGCGGGATTATGGGCAGATACGCAGTATTTT

j_call: TRBJ2-1
v_call: TRBV7-3
clone_size: -
d_call: TRBD2
cdr3_aa: CASSPGTSNIDEQFF
cdr3_nt: TGTGCCAGCAGCCCCGGGACTAGTAACATCGATGAGCAGTTCTTC

j_call: TRBJ2-7
v_call: TRBV5-1
clone_size: -
d_call: TRBD2
cdr3_aa: CASSDGLVSTYEQYF
cdr3_nt: TGCGCCAGCAGCGACGGACTAGTTTCGACCTACGAGCAGTACTTC

j_call: TRBJ1-1
v_call: TRBV10-3
clone_size: -
d_call: -
cdr3_aa: CAISPVEGISTEAFF
cdr3_nt: TGTGCCATCAGTCCCGTGGAGGGGATTAGCACTGAAGCTTTCTTT

j_call: TRBJ2-2
v_call: TRBV5-1
clone_size: -
d_call: TRBD2
cdr3_aa: CASSLEAGDTGELFF
cdr3_nt: TGCGCCAGCAGCTTGGAGGCGGGGGACACCGGGGAGCTGTTTTTT

j_call: TRBJ1-2
v_call: TRBV7-8
clone_size: -
d_call: -
cdr3_aa: CASSPLDLLRGGVRLYGYTF
cdr3_nt: TGTGCCAGCAGCCCCCTAGACCTTCTTAGAGGGGGGGTCCGACTCTATGGCTACACCTTC

j_call: TRBJ2-7
v_call: TRBV27
clone_size: -
d_call: -
cdr3_aa: CASSPRGTDLLREQYF
cdr3_nt: TGTGCCAGCAGTCCTCGGGGGACGGACCTCCTAAGGGAGCAGTACTTC

j_call: TRBJ2-5
v_call: TRBV6-5
clone_size: -
d_call: -
cdr3_aa: CASSYSLGGMGETQYF
cdr3_nt: TGTGCCAGCAGTTACTCCCTTGGGGGGATGGGGGAGACCCAGTACTTC

j_call: TRBJ2-7
v_call: TRBV19
clone_size: -
d_call: TRBD2
cdr3_aa: CASTAGGASYEQYF
cdr3_nt: TGTGCCAGTACCGCGGGGGGAGCCTCTTACGAGCAGTACTTC

j_call: TRBJ1-1
v_call: TRBV15
clone_size: -
d_call: -
cdr3_aa: CATSRDLWGDTEAFF
cdr3_nt: TGTGCCACCAGCAGAGATTTGTGGGGGGACACTGAAGCTTTCTTT

j_call: TRBJ2-5
v_call: TRBV19
clone_size: few
d_call: TRBD1
cdr3_aa: CASSRQGLETQYF
cdr3_nt: TGTGCCAGTAGTAGACAGGGGTTAGAGACCCAGTACTTC

j_call: TRBJ1-5
v_call: TRBV19
clone_size: -
d_call: TRBD1
cdr3_aa: CATGTGGGSQPQHF
cdr3_nt: TGTGCCACCGGGACAGGGGGAGGGAGTCAGCCCCAGCATTTT

j_call: TRBJ2-2
v_call: TRBV4-3
clone_size: -
d_call: TRBD2
cdr3_aa: CASSQGGVNTGELFF
cdr3_nt: TGCGCCAGCAGCCAGGGGGGGGTTAACACCGGGGAGCTGTTTTTT

j_call: TRBJ2-7
v_call: TRBV19
clone_size: once
d_call: -
cdr3_aa: CASSIEQGPDSHEQYF
cdr3_nt: TGTGCCAGTAGTATCGAACAGGGTCCCGATAGCCACGAGCAGTACTTC

j_call: TRBJ1-4
v_call: TRBV2
clone_size: -
d_call: TRBD1
cdr3_aa: CASSATGGINEKLFF
cdr3_nt: TGTGCCAGCAGCGCCACAGGGGGGATTAATGAAAAACTGTTTTTT

j_call: TRBJ1-2
v_call: TRBV14
clone_size: -
d_call: -
cdr3_aa: CASSQDLGRGDYGYTF
cdr3_nt: TGTGCCAGCAGCCAAGATCTCGGCAGGGGCGACTATGGCTACACCTTC

j_call: TRBJ2-2
v_call: TRBV2
clone_size: -
d_call: TRBD2
cdr3_aa: CASSEALAGVRGELFF
cdr3_nt: TGTGCCAGCAGTGAGGCGCTAGCGGGAGTTCGGGGGGAGCTGTTTTTT

j_call: TRBJ1-1
v_call: TRBV28
clone_size: -
d_call: -
cdr3_aa: CASRTNTEAFF
cdr3_nt: TGTGCCAGCAGGACTAACACTGAAGCTTTCTTT

j_call: TRBJ2-1
v_call: TRBV28
clone_size: -
d_call: TRBD2
cdr3_aa: CASSQLAGGYNEQFF
cdr3_nt: TGTGCCAGCAGCCAACTAGCGGGGGGCTACAATGAGCAGTTCTTC

j_call: TRBJ2-3
v_call: TRBV19
clone_size: -
d_call: -
cdr3_aa: CASSSRQADTQYF
cdr3_nt: TGTGCCAGTAGCTCCCGACAGGCAGATACGCAGTATTTT

j_call: TRBJ2-1
v_call: TRBV28
clone_size: -
d_call: TRBD1
cdr3_aa: CASSFRTGAVGEQFF
cdr3_nt: TGTGCCAGCAGTTTCCGGACAGGGGCGGTCGGTGAGCAGTTCTTC

j_call: TRBJ2-7
v_call: TRBV7-9
clone_size: -
d_call: TRBD2
cdr3_aa: CASSWEGLAGGTYEQYF
cdr3_nt: TGTGCCAGCAGCTGGGAGGGACTAGCGGGAGGAACCTACGAGCAGTACTTC

j_call: TRBJ2-2
v_call: TRBV7-2
clone_size: -
d_call: -
cdr3_aa: CASSSFGELFF
cdr3_nt: TGTGCCAGCAGCTCCTTTGGGGAGCTGTTTTTT

j_call: TRBJ2-5
v_call: TRBV5-1
clone_size: -
d_call: TRBD1
cdr3_aa: CASSLAGGRETQYF
cdr3_nt: TGCGCCAGCAGCTTGGCAGGGGGAAGAGAGACCCAGTACTTC

j_call: TRBJ2-5
v_call: TRBV11-1
clone_size: -
d_call: -
cdr3_aa: CASSLFRNEETQYF
cdr3_nt: TGTGCCAGCAGCTTATTCAGGAATGAGGAGACCCAGTACTTC

j_call: TRBJ2-7
v_call: TRBV27
clone_size: -
d_call: -
cdr3_aa: CASSPSTGVLSYEQYF
cdr3_nt: TGTGCCAGCAGCCCTTCCACAGGTGTTCTGTCCTACGAGCAGTACTTC

j_call: TRBJ2-1
v_call: TRBV11-2
clone_size: -
d_call: -
cdr3_aa: CASSLERARNEQFF
cdr3_nt: TGTGCCAGCAGCTTGGAGAGGGCCAGGAATGAGCAGTTCTTC

j_call: TRBJ2-1
v_call: TRBV2
clone_size: -
d_call: -
cdr3_aa: CASSPGFSYNEQFF
cdr3_nt: TGTGCCAGCAGCCCCGGGTTCAGTTACAATGAGCAGTTCTTC

j_call: TRBJ1-5
v_call: TRBV7-6
clone_size: few
d_call: -
cdr3_aa: CASSSPGGAQHF
cdr3_nt: TGTGCCAGCAGCTCGCCGGGGGGGGCCCAGCATTTT

j_call: TRBJ1-2
v_call: TRBV4-2
clone_size: -
d_call: -
cdr3_aa: CASSQTGEGSPHGYTF
cdr3_nt: TGTGCCAGCAGCCAGACGGGTGAGGGATCGCCTCATGGCTACACCTTC

j_call: TRBJ2-4
v_call: TRBV2
clone_size: -
d_call: -
cdr3_aa: CASSEAPGNIQYF
cdr3_nt: TGTGCCAGCAGTGAAGCACCGGGAAACATTCAGTACTTC

j_call: TRBJ2-3
v_call: TRBV5-1
clone_size: -
d_call: TRBD2
cdr3_aa: CASSLPLAASGIPATQYF
cdr3_nt: TGCGCCAGCAGCTTGCCGCTTGCCGCTAGCGGGATCCCAGCTACGCAGTATTTT